What follows is one T cell receptor (beta chain) and its context. This CDR3 region has 15 residues. The germline V gene encodes CDR1 SGHNT and CDR2 YYREEE (reference sequence). Trimming pared 5 bases from V and 0 bases from J, leaving 12 bases between. Per the original methods: Researchers report that nucleated cell counts were estimated from reference gene primer amplification. Method: immunoSEQ multiplex PCR; TCRdb's copy keeps in-frame clones and lacks some. The V and J calls and clone size were taken over from that table, and D and trimming were inferred from the DNA. The data contain around 70,000 clones, 87% of them singletons. This record comes from a study of blood T cell repertoires in COVID-19. Across the whole study: Samples representing acute and convalescent COVID-19 were sourced from the United States, Italy and Spain. The analysed material was cDNA or gDNA that came from T cells, B-cell-depleted T cells, or PBMCs.

The V gene is TRBV5-4, the J gene TRBJ1-3; TRBD1 might be the D (6 bases). Material: peripheral blood. This TCR derives from a woman aged 80 or over with active or convalescent COVID-19. CDR3 sequence reads: CASSYNRDSGNTIYF. The DNA for the CDR3 is TGTGCCAGCAGTTACAACAGGGACTCTGGAAACACCATATATTTT. The whole variable domain, remainder taken from reference TRBV5-4 and TRBJ1-3, is ETGVTQSPTHLIKTRGQQVTLRCSSQSGHNTVSWYQQALGQGPQFIFQYYREEENGRGNFPPRFSGLQFPNYSSELNVNALELDDSALYLCASSYNRDSGNTIYFGEGSWLTVV.